Listed below are T cell receptor beta chains from one sample, sequenced in a study of lymphopenia after photon versus proton radiotherapy. The repertoire was sequenced with immunoSEQ multiplex PCR; TCRdb's copy has only in-frame clones and lacks some. The table lists more than 45,000 clones, under 95% of them singletons. The sequenced sample was peripheral blood, obtained from a patient treated with photon-based radiotherapy. Receptors were obtained from a woman aged 40 to 50 with cholangiocarcinoma. The CDR3 runs from the conserved cysteine through the conserved F or W. Fields, in order: clone size, D gene, J gene, V gene, CDR3 DNA, CDR3 protein. The D gene is left open where the match is weak. The size field is filled for only some rows; it gives once, few, many or a size class.

-,TRBD2,TRBJ2-1,TRBV7-3,TGTGCCAGCAGCTTAACGACTAGCGGGAGAGGTGAGCAGTTCTTC,CASSLTTSGRGEQFF
once,TRBD1,TRBJ2-2,TRBV4-3,TGCGCCAGCAGCCAAGATTCCGGACAGGTTAACACCGGGGAGCTGTTTTTT,CASSQDSGQVNTGELFF
-,-,TRBJ1-2,TRBV7-2,TGTGCCAGCAGCTCTGGGGTCCCCAGTGGCAGAACGTCCTATGGCTACACCTTC,CASSSGVPSGRTSYGYTF
-,-,TRBJ2-5,TRBV18,TGTGCCAGCTCACAGACTAGGTCAGAGACCCAGTACTTC,CASSQTRSETQYF
-,-,TRBJ1-1,TRBV4-1,TGCGCCAGCAGCTATCCTAATGCGAACACTGAAGCTTTCTTT,CASSYPNANTEAFF
-,TRBD2,TRBJ2-5,TRBV4-1,TGCGCCAGCAGCCAAGATCCGGGACTAGCCTCGACCCAGTACTTC,CASSQDPGLASTQYF
-,-,TRBJ1-1,TRBV9,TGTGCCAGCAGCCCCCGGACAGCGAACACTGAAGCTTTCTTT,CASSPRTANTEAFF
-,-,TRBJ2-7,TRBV19,TGTGCCAGTAGTATAGACGGGATTAGCTCCTACGAGCAGTACTTC,CASSIDGISSYEQYF
-,-,TRBJ2-7,TRBV6-6,TGTGCCAGCAGTAGGGGGACCGAGTACGAGCAGTACTTC,CASSRGTEYEQYF
once,-,TRBJ1-2,TRBV7-9,TGTGCCAGCAGCTTAAATGGAATCCACTATGGCTACACCTTC,CASSLNGIHYGYTF
-,-,TRBJ2-7,TRBV27,TGTGCCAGCAGTCCCAAAGTCTCCTACGAGCAGTACTTC,CASSPKVSYEQYF
-,-,TRBJ1-3,TRBV28,TGTGCCAGCAGTTTTACCCGACCCTCTGGAAACACCATATATTTT,CASSFTRPSGNTIYF
-,-,TRBJ2-7,TRBV6-1,TGTGCCAGCAGTGACCTCTACGAGCAGTACTTC,CASSDLYEQYF
-,TRBD1,TRBJ2-5,TRBV6-1,TGTGCCAGCAGGACTGGGACAGGCCCCGGGGCCCAGTACTTC,CASRTGTGPGAQYF
-,-,TRBJ1-6,TRBV21-1,TGTGCCAGCAGCAGGGGACAGGGGGCGCGTTCACCCCTCCACTTT,CASSRGQGARSPLHF
-,-,TRBJ1-2,TRBV20-1,TGCAGTGCTAGTCGGGACTATGGCTACACCTTC,CSASRDYGYTF
-,-,TRBJ1-2,TRBV6-5,TGTGCCAGCAGTCCCCAGGACAGTTCTGGCTACACCTTC,CASSPQDSSGYTF
-,-,TRBJ1-1,TRBV30,TGTGCCTGGAGGCATAACGGACGGTTGAACACTGAAGCTTTCTTT,CAWRHNGRLNTEAFF